A selection of T cell receptor beta chains follows, all from one sample in a study of OX40 agonist ivuxolimab in advanced cancers. Data came from immunoSEQ multiplex PCR; TCRdb stores just in-frame clones and leaves some out. The sample includes tens of thousands of clones, roughly 87% of them seen just once. Sequences were derived from CD4+ or CD8+ T cells sorted from blood, sampled in a trial of the OX40 agonist ivuxolimab. The receptors stem from an adult with an advanced solid tumor such as melanoma, head and neck, liver or kidney cancer. Each CDR3 is given with its conserved first and last residue. A D gene is named only where the DNA matches it firmly. Clone size is given for some rows only: seen once, a few or many times, or a class if the clone is expanded.

CDR3 length	V gene	D gene	clone size	J gene	CDR3 DNA	CDR3 protein
15	TRBV6-1	-	-	TRBJ1-2	TGTGCCAGCAGTGAGGAATGGGGGTATGGGTATGGCTACACCTTC	CASSEEWGYGYGYTF
18	TRBV5-1	-	-	TRBJ2-3	TGCGCCAGCAGCTTTGCCCCCTACAGGGCCTATAGCACAGATACGCAGTATTTT	CASSFAPYRAYSTDTQYF
13	TRBV7-2	-	-	TRBJ1-2	TGTGCCAGCAGCTGGAACATCAGGGATGGCTACACCTTC	CASSWNIRDGYTF
16	TRBV5-1	TRBD2	-	TRBJ2-2	TGCGCCAGCAGCTCGCAAGCGGGAGCGGCTACCGGGGAGCTGTTTTTT	CASSSQAGAATGELFF
17	TRBV5-6	TRBD1	-	TRBJ1-1	TGTGCCAGCAGCCCAGGACAGGGGGGCTTTATGAACACTGAAGCTTTCTTT	CASSPGQGGFMNTEAFF
12	TRBV9	-	-	TRBJ2-1	TGTGCCAGCAGCGCCCAGGGCCATGAGCAGTTCTTC	CASSAQGHEQFF
13	TRBV6-5	-	-	TRBJ1-1	TGTGCCAGCAGTTCACAGGGACAAACTGAAGCTTTCTTT	CASSSQGQTEAFF
15	TRBV7-9	-	-	TRBJ2-5	TGTGCCAGCAGCCACCATCCGGGGAACCGCCAGACCCAGTACTTC	CASSHHPGNRQTQYF
16	TRBV10-1	TRBD1	-	TRBJ2-1	TGCGCCAGCAGCCCCAAGGACAGGGTATCCTACAATGAGCAGTTCTTC	CASSPKDRVSYNEQFF
14	TRBV4-1	TRBD2	few	TRBJ2-1	TGCGCCAGCAGCCAAGTCACGGGAGGTAATGAGCAGTTCTTC	CASSQVTGGNEQFF
13	TRBV19	-	-	TRBJ1-3	TGTGCCAGTAGTCCGAAGGGCCCAAACACCATATATTTT	CASSPKGPNTIYF
16	TRBV28	-	-	TRBJ2-3	TGTGCCAGCAGAAGATCCCCCCAGCGGAGCACAGATACGCAGTATTTT	CASRRSPQRSTDTQYF
13	TRBV5-1	-	-	TRBJ2-1	TGCGCCAGCTTTAGCCTCCCCAGCGGTGAGCAGTTCTTC	CASFSLPSGEQFF
17	TRBV28	-	-	TRBJ1-4	TGTGCCAGCAGTGCCCCAGGCTTTTCTGCAACTAATGAAAAACTGTTTTTT	CASSAPGFSATNEKLFF
13	TRBV7-2	TRBD1	-	TRBJ2-5	TGTGCCAGCAGCTCGGACAGGGAGGAGACCCAGTACTTC	CASSSDREETQYF
16	TRBV11-2	TRBD1	-	TRBJ2-7	TGTGCCAGCAGCTTAGTGGACAGGGTGAGCTCCTACGAGCAGTACTTC	CASSLVDRVSSYEQYF
12	TRBV2	-	-	TRBJ1-3	TGTGCCAGCAGTGTTTCTGGAAACACCATATATTTT	CASSVSGNTIYF
13	TRBV7-9	-	few	TRBJ1-5	TGTGCCAGCAGCTTAAGTGGGGATCAGCCCCAGCATTTT	CASSLSGDQPQHF
14	TRBV6-8	TRBD2	-	TRBJ2-1	TGTGCCAGCAGTTCCTATGGACTAGCTGGTGAGCAGTTCTTC	CASSSYGLAGEQFF
12	TRBV5-1	-	-	TRBJ2-5	TGCGCCAGCAGCATAGACCAAGAGACCCAGTACTTC	CASSIDQETQYF
12	TRBV28	-	-	TRBJ1-2	TGTGCCAGCAGGGCGGGGTCACCTGGCTACACCTTC	CASRAGSPGYTF
16	TRBV12-5	TRBD2	-	TRBJ2-3	TGTGCTAGTGGTCCGGGACTAGCGGGGGCCACAGATACGCAGTATTTT	CASGPGLAGATDTQYF
19	TRBV19	-	-	TRBJ2-5	TGTGCCAGTAGTAGCCCAGGGACAGGGACTAGCCGCCTCCAAGAGACCCAGTACTTC	CASSSPGTGTSRLQETQYF